Listed below are T cell receptor beta chains from one sample, sequenced in a study of blood T cell repertoires in COVID-19. This table comes from immunoSEQ multiplex PCR, and its TCRdb copy is limited to in-frame clones, with some not included. In the table there are 150,000 to 200,000 clones, roughly 80% of which are singletons. Sequencing was performed on peripheral blood. The receptors shown here come from a human donor with acute or convalescent COVID-19. The donor label of this sample is uncertain. CDR3s include the opening cysteine and the closing phenylalanine or tryptophan. A D gene is named only where the DNA matches it firmly. A row's size may be missing; if present it is once, few, many or a size class.

NA,TRBJ2-1,NA,TRBV12-5,CASGLTGSSYNEQFF,TGTGCTAGTGGTTTAACAGGGAGCTCCTACAATGAGCAGTTCTTC
NA,TRBJ1-6,NA,TRBV6-1,CASSERWGGNSPLHF,TGTGCCAGCAGTGAGCGGTGGGGGGGTAATTCACCCCTCCACTTT
NA,TRBJ1-1,NA,TRBV6-5,CASSYSGGTEAFF,TGTGCCAGCAGTTACTCGGGGGGCACTGAAGCTTTCTTT
NA,TRBJ2-4,TRBD1,TRBV5-5,CASSSVRTGGTKNIQYF,TGTGCCAGCAGTTCAGTCAGGACAGGGGGCACCAAAAACATTCAGTACTTC
once,TRBJ2-3,TRBD2,TRBV19,CASSGTSGVPGDTQYF,TGTGCCAGTAGTGGTACTAGCGGGGTACCGGGAGATACGCAGTATTTT
NA,TRBJ1-2,NA,TRBV6-5,CASSSWGGLHSGYTF,TGTGCCAGCAGCTCCTGGGGAGGGCTGCATTCTGGCTACACCTTC
NA,TRBJ2-3,TRBD1,TRBV4-2,CASSQPGTGVTDTQYF,TGTGCCAGCAGCCAGCCCGGGACAGGGGTCACAGATACGCAGTATTTT
NA,TRBJ2-5,NA,TRBV11-2,CASSSQAGMQETQYF,TGTGCCAGCAGCTCCCAGGCGGGGATGCAAGAGACCCAGTACTTC
NA,TRBJ2-5,TRBD1,TRBV7-2,CASSLGGTGSIQETQYF,TGTGCCAGCAGCTTAGGCGGGACAGGGAGCATCCAAGAGACCCAGTACTTC
NA,TRBJ2-5,NA,TRBV25-1,CASSEGMTGKTQYF,TGTGCCAGCAGTGAAGGAATGACGGGAAAGACCCAGTACTTC
NA,TRBJ2-5,TRBD1,TRBV28,CASSLTGGVETQYF,TGTGCCAGCAGTTTGACAGGGGGCGTAGAGACCCAGTACTTC
once,TRBJ2-3,TRBD2,TRBV5-6,CASSLGLAVTDTQYF,TGTGCCAGCAGCTTGGGACTAGCGGTCACAGATACGCAGTATTTT
NA,TRBJ2-5,NA,TRBV30,CAWSVEPRLGQYF,TGTGCCTGGAGTGTTGAGCCACGACTGGGCCAGTACTTC
NA,TRBJ1-2,TRBD1,TRBV5-6,CASSPLPTGDYGYTF,TGTGCCAGCAGCCCCCTCCCCACAGGGGACTATGGCTACACCTTC
NA,TRBJ2-3,TRBD1,TRBV5-1,CASSLDGTGATDTQYF,TGCGCCAGCAGCTTGGACGGGACAGGGGCCACAGATACGCAGTATTTT
NA,TRBJ1-5,TRBD1,TRBV5-8,CASSQTSGQGSQPQHF,TGTGCCAGCAGCCAAACATCGGGACAGGGGAGTCAGCCCCAGCATTTT
NA,TRBJ2-5,TRBD1,TRBV14,CASSQTGTGGTQYF,TGTGCCAGCAGCCAAACCGGGACAGGGGGCACCCAGTACTTC
NA,TRBJ2-1,TRBD2,TRBV10-2,CASSSAGGGGEQFF,TGCGCCAGCAGTTCCGCGGGAGGGGGCGGTGAGCAGTTCTTC
NA,TRBJ1-2,NA,TRBV6-1,CASSEAGGGLVRSGGYTF,TGTGCCAGCAGTGAAGCGGGCGGGGGATTAGTGCGTTCTGGAGGCTACACCTTC
NA,TRBJ2-3,NA,TRBV30,CAWSVARTDTQYF,TGTGCCTGGAGTGTGGCCCGCACAGATACGCAGTATTTT
NA,TRBJ1-2,NA,TRBV29-1,CSVEEARGYGYTF,TGCAGCGTTGAAGAGGCCCGGGGCTATGGCTACACCTTC
NA,TRBJ1-2,TRBD1,TRBV30,CAWDTGVEVRGYTF,TGTGCCTGGGATACAGGGGTAGAGGTCCGTGGCTACACCTTC
NA,TRBJ1-3,NA,TRBV5-8,CASSLDAGSGNTIYF,TGTGCCAGCAGTTTGGACGCAGGCTCTGGAAACACCATATATTTT
NA,TRBJ2-1,NA,TRBV7-9,CASSSDYPSSYNEQFF,TGTGCCAGCAGCTCGGACTACCCGAGCTCCTACAATGAGCAGTTCTTC
NA,TRBJ2-7,NA,TRBV28,CASSRGPYEQYF,TGTGCCAGCAGCAGGGGTCCCTACGAGCAGTACTTC
few,TRBJ2-7,TRBD1,TRBV29-1,CSVGQGPAYEQYF,TGCAGCGTTGGACAGGGCCCGGCCTACGAGCAGTACTTC
NA,TRBJ1-2,TRBD1,TRBV5-1,CASSLLLQGADGYTF,TGCGCCAGCAGCTTGCTCCTACAGGGGGCCGATGGCTACACCTTC
once,TRBJ1-5,TRBD1,TRBV2,CASSRPGQGYNQPQHF,TGTGCCAGCAGTCGACCGGGACAGGGGTATAATCAGCCCCAGCATTTT
NA,TRBJ2-4,TRBD2,TRBV11-2,CASGMAGVMNIQYF,TGTGCCAGCGGAATGGCGGGAGTGATGAACATTCAGTACTTC
once,TRBJ1-5,NA,TRBV5-1,CASSLGPAAQSAQHF,TGCGCCAGCAGCTTGGGACCCGCGGCTCAATCAGCCCAGCATTTT
NA,TRBJ2-7,TRBD2,TRBV19,CASSFRYSTSRAYEQYF,TGTGCCAGTAGTTTCCGCTACTCGACTAGCCGGGCCTACGAGCAGTACTTC
once,TRBJ2-7,NA,TRBV14,CASSEEGDGFYEQYF,TGTGCCAGCAGCGAAGAGGGAGATGGGTTTTACGAGCAGTACTTC
NA,TRBJ2-7,TRBD1,TRBV27,CASGDRGGLEASEQYF,TGTGCCAGCGGGGACAGGGGGGGACTAGAGGCCTCCGAGCAGTACTTC
NA,TRBJ2-5,NA,TRBV18,CASSPISLETQYF,TGTGCCAGCTCACCTATTTCGTTGGAGACCCAGTACTTC
NA,TRBJ2-3,TRBD2,TRBV6-5,CASRGLAPDTQYF,TGTGCCAGCAGGGGACTAGCGCCAGATACGCAGTATTTT